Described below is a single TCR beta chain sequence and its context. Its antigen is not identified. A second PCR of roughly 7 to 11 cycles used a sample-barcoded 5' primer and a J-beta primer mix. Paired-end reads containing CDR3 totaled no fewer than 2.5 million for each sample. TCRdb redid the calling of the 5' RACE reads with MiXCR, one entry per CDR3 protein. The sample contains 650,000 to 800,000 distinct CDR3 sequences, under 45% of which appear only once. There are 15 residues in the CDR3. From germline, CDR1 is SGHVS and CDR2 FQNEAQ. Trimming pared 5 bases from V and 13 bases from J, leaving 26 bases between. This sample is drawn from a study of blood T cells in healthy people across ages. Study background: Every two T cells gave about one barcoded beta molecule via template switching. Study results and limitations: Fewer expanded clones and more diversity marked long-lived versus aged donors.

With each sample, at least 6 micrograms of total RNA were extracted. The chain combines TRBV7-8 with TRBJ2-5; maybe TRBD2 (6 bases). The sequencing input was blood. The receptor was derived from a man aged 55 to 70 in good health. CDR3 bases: TGTGCCAGCAGCCGAAATCGAACGGGGGTAGAGTTGTCGTACTTC. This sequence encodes CASSRNRTGVELSYF.